This T cell receptor (beta chain) was sequenced during a study of CD8+CD57+ T cells in acquired aplastic anemia. Study conclusions and caveats: Around 27 was the count of CD8+ CDR3 sequences that patients shared with controls. Patients and healthy controls showed no significant CD8+ Simpson's diversity difference.

J was trimmed by 9 bases and V by 6 bases; bases with no gene match: 11. The CDR3 consists of 13 residues. Concerning this clonotype itself: Its antigen is not known.

For CDR3 and TCR beta VDJ profiling, genomic DNA was the template used. TCRdb independently ran MiXCR on the reads; one entry per CDR3 protein. The sample shows about 180,000 distinct CDR3 sequences, approximately 48% of them seen only once. Patients included in sequencing had previously demonstrated CD8+CD57+ cell expansion by flow cytometry. Patients uniformly had severe acquired aplastic anemia. No therapy had been given to the patients at the time of blood sampling. The gene calls are TRBV12-3 or TRBV12-4 and TRBJ2-7; 7 bases align to TRBD1. The sequenced material came from sorted CD4+, CD8+, or CD8+CD57+ T cells (not recorded which) from PBMCs. The sequence was collected from a human donor with aplastic anemia. The CDR3 spells CASSPGTASGQYF. The CDR3, as DNA: TGTGCCAGCAGCCCCGGGACAGCCTCCGGGCAGTACTTC.